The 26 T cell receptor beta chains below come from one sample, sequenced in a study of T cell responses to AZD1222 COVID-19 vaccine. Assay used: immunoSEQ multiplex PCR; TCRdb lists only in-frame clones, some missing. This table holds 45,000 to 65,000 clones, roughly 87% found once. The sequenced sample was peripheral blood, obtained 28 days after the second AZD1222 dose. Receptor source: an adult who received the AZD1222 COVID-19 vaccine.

Here the CDR3 reads CASTTSRGIQYF. In nucleotides, the CDR3 is TGCGCCAGCACAACCTCGAGGGGCATTCAGTACTTC. The chain joins TRBV5-1 to TRBJ2-4; either TRBD1 or TRBD2 may fit D (5 bases each). CDR3 length equals 12 residues. The V end was cut by 6 bases, the J end by 9 bases, with 13 bases between. From germline, CDR1 is SGHRS and CDR2 YFSETQ.

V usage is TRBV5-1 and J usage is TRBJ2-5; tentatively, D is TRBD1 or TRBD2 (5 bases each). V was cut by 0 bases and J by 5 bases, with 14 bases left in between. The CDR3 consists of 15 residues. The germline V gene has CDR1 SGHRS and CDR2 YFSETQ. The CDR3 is CASSLGDLLSETQYF. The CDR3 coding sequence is TGCGCCAGCAGCTTGGGGGACCTGCTGTCGGAGACCCAGTACTTC.

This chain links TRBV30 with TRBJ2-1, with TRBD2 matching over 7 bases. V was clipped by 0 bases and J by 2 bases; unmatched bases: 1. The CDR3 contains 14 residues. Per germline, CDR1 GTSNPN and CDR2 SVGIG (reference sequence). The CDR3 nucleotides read TGTGCCTGGAGTGTGCTAGCGGCCTACAATGAGCAGTTCTTC. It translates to CAWSVLAAYNEQFF.

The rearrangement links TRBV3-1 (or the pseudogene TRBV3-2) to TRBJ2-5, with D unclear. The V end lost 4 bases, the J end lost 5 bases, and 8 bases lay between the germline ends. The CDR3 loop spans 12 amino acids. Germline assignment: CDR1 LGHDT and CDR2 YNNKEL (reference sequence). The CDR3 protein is CASSLQEETQYF. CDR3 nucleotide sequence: TGTGCCAGCAGCCTTCAGGAGGAGACCCAGTACTTC.

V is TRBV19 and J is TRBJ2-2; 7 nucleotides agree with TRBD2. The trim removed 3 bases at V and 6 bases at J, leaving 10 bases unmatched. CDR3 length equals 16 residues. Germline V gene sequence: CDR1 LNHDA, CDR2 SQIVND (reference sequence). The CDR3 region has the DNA TGTGCCAGTAGTATCAAGGGTGGGAGGGAGCCCGGGGAGCTGTTTTTT. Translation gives CASSIKGGREPGELFF. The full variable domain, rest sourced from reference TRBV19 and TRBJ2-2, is DGGITQSPKYLFRKEGQNVTLSCEQNLNHDAMYWYRQDPGQGLRLIYYSQIVNDFQKGDIAEGYSVSREKKESFPLTVTSAQKNPTAFYLCASSIKGGREPGELFFGEGSRLTVL.

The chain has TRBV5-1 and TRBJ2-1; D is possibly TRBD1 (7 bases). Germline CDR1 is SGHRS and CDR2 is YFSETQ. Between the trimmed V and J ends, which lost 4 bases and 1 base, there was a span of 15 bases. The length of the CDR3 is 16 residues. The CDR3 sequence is CASSPKQGRSYNEQFF. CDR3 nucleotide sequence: TGCGCCAGCAGCCCCAAACAGGGGAGGTCCTACAATGAGCAGTTCTTC.

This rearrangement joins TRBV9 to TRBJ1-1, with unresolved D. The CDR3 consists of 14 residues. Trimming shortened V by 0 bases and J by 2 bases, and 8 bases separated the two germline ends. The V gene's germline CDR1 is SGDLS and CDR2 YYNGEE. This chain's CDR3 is CASSVGGSNTEAFF. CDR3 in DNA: TGTGCCAGCAGCGTAGGCGGGTCTAACACTGAAGCTTTCTTT.

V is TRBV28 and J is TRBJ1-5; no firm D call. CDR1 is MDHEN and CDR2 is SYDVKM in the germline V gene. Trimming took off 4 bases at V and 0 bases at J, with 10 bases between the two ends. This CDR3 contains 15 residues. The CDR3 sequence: CASSWRSNSNQPQHF. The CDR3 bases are TGTGCCAGCAGTTGGAGGAGTAATAGCAATCAGCCCCAGCATTTT.

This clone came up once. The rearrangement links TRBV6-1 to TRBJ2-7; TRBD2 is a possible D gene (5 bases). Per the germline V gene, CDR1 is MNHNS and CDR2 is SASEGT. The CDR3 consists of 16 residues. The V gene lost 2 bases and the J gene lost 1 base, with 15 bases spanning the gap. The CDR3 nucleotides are TGTGCCAGCAGTGAAACGGAGGCCAGACCTTCCTACGAGCAGTACTTC. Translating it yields CASSETEARPSYEQYF.

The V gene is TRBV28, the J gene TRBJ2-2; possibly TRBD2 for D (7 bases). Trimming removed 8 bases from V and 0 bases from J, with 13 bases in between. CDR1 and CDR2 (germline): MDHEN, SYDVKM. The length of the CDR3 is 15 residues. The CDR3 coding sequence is TGTGCCAGCGGGGGGGCGGGTACGAACACCGGGGAGCTGTTTTTT. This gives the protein CASGGAGTNTGELFF.

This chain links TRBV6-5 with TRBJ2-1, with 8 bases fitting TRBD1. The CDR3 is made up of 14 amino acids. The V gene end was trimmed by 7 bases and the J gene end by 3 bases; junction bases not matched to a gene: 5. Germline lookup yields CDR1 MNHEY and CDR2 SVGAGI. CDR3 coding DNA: TGTGCCAGCACCGACAGGGGAGTCTACAATGAGCAGTTCTTC. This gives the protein CASTDRGVYNEQFF.

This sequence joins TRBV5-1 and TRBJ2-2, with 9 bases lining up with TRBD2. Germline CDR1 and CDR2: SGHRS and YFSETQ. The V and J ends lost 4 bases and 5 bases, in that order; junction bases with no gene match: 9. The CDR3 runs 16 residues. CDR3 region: CASSLAGGRGTGELFF. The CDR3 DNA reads TGCGCCAGCAGCCTAGCTGGCGGGAGGGGAACCGGGGAGCTGTTTTTT. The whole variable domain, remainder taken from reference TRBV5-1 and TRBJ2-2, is KAGVTQTPRYLIKTRGQQVTLSCSPISGHRSVSWYQQTPGQGLQFLFEYFSETQRNKGNFPGRFSGRQFSNSRSEMNVSTLELGDSALYLCASSLAGGRGTGELFFGEGSRLTVL.

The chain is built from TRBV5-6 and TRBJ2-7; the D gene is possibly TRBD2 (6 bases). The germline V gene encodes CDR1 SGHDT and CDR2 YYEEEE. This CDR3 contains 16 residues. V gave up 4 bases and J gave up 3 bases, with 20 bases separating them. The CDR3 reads CASSPLGGKGVYEQYF. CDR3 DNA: TGTGCCAGCAGCCCCCTTGGGGGGAAAGGAGTCTACGAGCAGTACTTC.

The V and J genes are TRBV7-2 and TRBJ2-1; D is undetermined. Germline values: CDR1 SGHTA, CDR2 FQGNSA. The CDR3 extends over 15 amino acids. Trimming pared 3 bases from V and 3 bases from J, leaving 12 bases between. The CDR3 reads CASSLGPGLYNEQFF. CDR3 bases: TGTGCCAGCAGCTTGGGTCCGGGCCTCTACAATGAGCAGTTCTTC.

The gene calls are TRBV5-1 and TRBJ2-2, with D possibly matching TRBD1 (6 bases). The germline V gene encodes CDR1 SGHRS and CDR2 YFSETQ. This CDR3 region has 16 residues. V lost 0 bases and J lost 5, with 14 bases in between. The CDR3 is CASSLVVERGTGELFF. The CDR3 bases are TGCGCCAGCAGCTTGGTAGTGGAGAGGGGGACCGGGGAGCTGTTTTTT.

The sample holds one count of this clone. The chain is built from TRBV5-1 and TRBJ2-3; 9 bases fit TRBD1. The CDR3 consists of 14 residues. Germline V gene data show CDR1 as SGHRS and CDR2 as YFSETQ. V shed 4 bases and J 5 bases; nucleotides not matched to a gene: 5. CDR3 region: CASSQGTGKDTQYF. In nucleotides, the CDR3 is TGCGCCAGCAGCCAGGGGACAGGGAAAGATACGCAGTATTTT.

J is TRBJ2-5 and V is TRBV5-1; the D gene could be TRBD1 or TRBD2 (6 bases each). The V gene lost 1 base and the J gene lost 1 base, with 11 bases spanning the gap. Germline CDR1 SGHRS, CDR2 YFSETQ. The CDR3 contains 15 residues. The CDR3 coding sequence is TGCGCCAGCAGCTTGAGGGGGGAGACCCAAGAGACCCAGTACTTC. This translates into CASSLRGETQETQYF.

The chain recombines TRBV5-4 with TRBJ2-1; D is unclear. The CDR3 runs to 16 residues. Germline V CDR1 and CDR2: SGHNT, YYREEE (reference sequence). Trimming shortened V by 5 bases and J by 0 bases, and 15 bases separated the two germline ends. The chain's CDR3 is CASSPTLVSSYNEQFF. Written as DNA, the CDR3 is TGTGCCAGCAGTCCAACCCTAGTGAGCTCCTACAATGAGCAGTTCTTC.

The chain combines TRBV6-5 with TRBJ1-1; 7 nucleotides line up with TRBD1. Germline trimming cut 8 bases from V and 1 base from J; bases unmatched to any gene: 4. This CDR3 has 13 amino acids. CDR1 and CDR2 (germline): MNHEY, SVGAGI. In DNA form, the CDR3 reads TGTGCCAGCCGTCGGGACAGGAACACTGAAGCTTTCTTT. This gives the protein CASRRDRNTEAFF.

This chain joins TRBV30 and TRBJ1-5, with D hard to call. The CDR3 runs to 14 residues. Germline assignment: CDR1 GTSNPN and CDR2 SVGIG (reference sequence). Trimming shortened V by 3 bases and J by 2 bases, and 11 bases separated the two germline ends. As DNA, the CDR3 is TGTGCCTGGAGCCCAACTTGGGGCAATCAGCCCCAGCATTTT. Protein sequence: CAWSPTWGNQPQHF.

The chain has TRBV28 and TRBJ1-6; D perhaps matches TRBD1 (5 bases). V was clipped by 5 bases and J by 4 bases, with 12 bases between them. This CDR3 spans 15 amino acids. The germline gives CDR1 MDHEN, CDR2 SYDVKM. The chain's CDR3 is CASSPGRTYNSPLHF. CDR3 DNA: TGTGCCAGCAGTCCCGGACGGACATATAATTCACCCCTCCACTTT.

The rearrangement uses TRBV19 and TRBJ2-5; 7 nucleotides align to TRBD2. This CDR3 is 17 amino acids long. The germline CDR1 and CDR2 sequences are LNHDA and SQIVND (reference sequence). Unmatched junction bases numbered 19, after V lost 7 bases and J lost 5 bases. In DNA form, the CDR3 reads TGTGCCAGTAAATCGCGGGAGCCTGGAGGGCCGTGGGAGACCCAGTACTTC. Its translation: CASKSREPGGPWETQYF.

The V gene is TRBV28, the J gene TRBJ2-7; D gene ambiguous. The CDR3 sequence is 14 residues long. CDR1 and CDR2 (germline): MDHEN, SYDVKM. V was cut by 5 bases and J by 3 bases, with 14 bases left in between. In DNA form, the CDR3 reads TGTGCCAGCAGTCCCCACGGAATGGGCTACGAGCAGTACTTC. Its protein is CASSPHGMGYEQYF.

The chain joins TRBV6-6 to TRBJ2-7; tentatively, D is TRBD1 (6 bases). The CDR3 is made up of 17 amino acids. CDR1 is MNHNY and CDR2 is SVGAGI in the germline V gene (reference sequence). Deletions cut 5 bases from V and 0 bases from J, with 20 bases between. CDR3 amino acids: CASSRTVSPLSSYEQYF. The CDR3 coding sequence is TGTGCCAGCAGTCGGACAGTGTCGCCGTTAAGCTCCTACGAGCAGTACTTC.

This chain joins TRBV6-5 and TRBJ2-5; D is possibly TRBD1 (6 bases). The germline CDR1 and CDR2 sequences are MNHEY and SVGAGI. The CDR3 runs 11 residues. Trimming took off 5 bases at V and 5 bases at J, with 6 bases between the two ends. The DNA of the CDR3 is TGTGCCAGCAGTAGGGGGGAGACCCAGTACTTC. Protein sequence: CASSRGETQYF.

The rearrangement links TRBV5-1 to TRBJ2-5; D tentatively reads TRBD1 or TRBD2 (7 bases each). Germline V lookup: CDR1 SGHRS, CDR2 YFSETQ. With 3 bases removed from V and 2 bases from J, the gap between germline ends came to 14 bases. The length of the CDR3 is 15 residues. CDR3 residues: CASSSRQGGQETQYF. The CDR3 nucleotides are TGCGCCAGCAGCTCCCGACAGGGAGGGCAAGAGACCCAGTACTTC.